Here is one T cell receptor beta chain with its context. It has no known antigen specificity. Per-base qualities were not stored, and no clone one base away is much larger. This specimen comes from a study of shared clonotypes between healthy human individuals (dated by TCRdb to the early 2020s). Regarding the research as a whole: The cohort comprised a couple of women and a few men aged 18 to 49 years. The study deeply sequenced blood TCR repertoires of five healthy adults to estimate repertoire size and the extent of clonotype sharing between individuals. Libraries were prepared and TCR repertoires were sequenced by different laboratories using diverse techniques, in order to increase sequencing depth and limit assay-specific biases. Leukapheresis yielded between about 0.94 and 9 billion PBMCs per donor.

Using the deep immunoSEQ assay, multiplex PCR amplified TCR CDR3 regions from genomic DNA. Extracted genomic DNA from each cell subset was spread evenly across all wells of several immunoSEQ 96-well plates, with each plate serving as a replicate. For unsorted PBMC, approximately 0.3 ug of genomic DNA, equivalent to approximately 30,000 T cell genomes, went into each replicate PCR. Ten immunoSEQ deep assay plates were used to sequence the unsorted PBMC genomic DNA. The purified libraries were quantified using a Qubit 3.0 fluorometer, sized with a Bioanalyzer 2100, and then quantified again using the KAPA Library Quantification kit. A separate single-read 150-cycle Illumina NextSeq 550 flow cell was used to sequence each immunoSEQ 96-well plate. As for how the authors treated the data: The immunoSEQ output contained only junctional sequences without quality scores, so filtering could not match that applied to full-length reads. To assign V/J genes and CDR3, sequences were annotated using PyIR, a Python wrapper for IgBLAST v1.9, with IMGT germline references. Reads were removed for weak V/J assignments (E-value above 1e-6), missing CDR3, stop codons, out-of-frame junctions, or ambiguous translated residues. V3J clonotypes were defined by identical inferred V gene, J gene, and CDR3 amino acid sequence. Percentage overlap between repertoires was calculated by dividing the number of shared unique clonotypes by the size of the smaller repertoire. Three approaches were used to assess repertoire richness: RTK rarefaction, the Chao1 estimator, and Recon v2.1 estimates of unobserved clonotypes. Sourced from immuneACCESS, this table was stored by TCRdb with only in-frame sequences that have V and J called. A share of the clones is absent; for the studies checked, an unresolved V gene accounts for under half, and the remainder has no known explanation. V, J and clone size reflect that table, while D and trimming were determined from the DNA. Present in this sample are about 470,000 clones, 75% to 85% of which were seen just once. 13% of the sample is in the top ten clones.

Healthy HIV-negative adults with no recently reported acute infections or vaccinations were included as donors. Every donor was a Caucasian adult living in Nashville, Tennessee, USA. For unsorted samples, around 85 million PBMCs were counted, and genomic DNA was extracted using the QIAamp DNA Blood Mini kit. After blood collection by leukapheresis, PBMCs were isolated using Ficoll-Histopaque density gradient centrifugation and then cryopreserved in the vapor phase of liquid nitrogen. Findings and caveats that apply to the study as a whole: Sampling was limited to blood, and TCR repertoires in tissue likely differ from TCR repertoires in blood. The small number of donors limited the genetic and exposure-history diversity represented. Based on pairwise subsampling, the degree of clonotype sharing among donors was expected to be affected by sequencing depth.

Including cysteine and phenylalanine, the CDR3 has 11 amino acids. Only the CDR3 part of the read is kept: 33 bases, read in frame from the first base. According to the germline V gene, CDR1 reads MNHNS and CDR2 reads SASEGT. The trim is 5 bases for V and 4 bases for J, with a gap of 6 bases between the germline ends. The sample taken for sequencing was PBMCs. The TCR sequence derives from a middle-aged woman in good health. Some clones in this sample may be carry-over from other donors' samples. The chain employs TRBV6-1 and TRBJ2-7; no D gene call is confident. The CDR3 reads CASSSQYEQYF. DNA sequence: TGTGCCAGCAGTTCACAGTACGAGCAGTACTTC.